The clone carrying this T cell receptor beta chain was seen only once. This record belongs to a study of human T cells and chemical hapten exposure. Documented time point: patch test 1, 2 weeks after DPC sensitization. Regarding treatment: therapeutic diphenylcyclopropenone sensitization with weekly scalp DPC. A single record per CDR3 protein comes from TCRdb applying MiXCR to the RACE reads. This sample has under 200,000 distinct CDR3 sequences, with roughly 15% found just once. The CDR3 runs 13 residues. The germline V and J ends were trimmed by 6 bases and 7 bases, with 16 bases remaining between them. Germline lookup yields CDR1 SNHLY and CDR2 FYNNEI.

The sequence derives from a young woman with alopecia areata. Some clones in this sample may be carry-over from other donors' samples. V and J are TRBV2 and TRBJ2-7; TRBD2 might be the D (6 bases). This sample comprised whole blood, obtained in connection with sensitization to the hapten diphenylcyclopropenone (DPC). CDR3 bases: TGTGCCAGCAGCGGGGACTCCAGTGGGGAGCAGTACTTC. This sequence encodes CASSGDSSGEQYF. Complete variable domain (other parts from reference TRBV2 and TRBJ2-7): EPEVTQTPSHQVTQMGQEVILRCVPISNHLYFYWYRQILGQKVEFLVSFYNNEISEKSEIFDDQFSVERPDGSNFTLKIRSTKLEDSAMYFCASSGDSSGEQYFGPGTRLTVT.